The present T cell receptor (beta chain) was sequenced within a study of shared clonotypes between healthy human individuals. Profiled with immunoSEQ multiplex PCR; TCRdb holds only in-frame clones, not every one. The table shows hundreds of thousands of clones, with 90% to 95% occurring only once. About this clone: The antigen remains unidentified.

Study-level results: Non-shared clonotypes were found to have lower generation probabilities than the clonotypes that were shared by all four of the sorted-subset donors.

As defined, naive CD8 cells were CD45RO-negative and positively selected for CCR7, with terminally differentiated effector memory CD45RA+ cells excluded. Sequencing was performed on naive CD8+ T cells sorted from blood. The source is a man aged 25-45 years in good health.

CDR3: CASSLEGVTEAFF. Written as DNA, the CDR3 is TGTGCCAGCAGCTTGGAGGGGGTCACTGAAGCTTTCTTT. The chain employs TRBV5-5 and TRBJ1-1; maybe TRBD1 (6 bases). Germline V gives CDR1 SGHKS, CDR2 YYEKEE (reference sequence). The V gene lost 0 bases and the J gene lost 4 bases, with 7 bases spanning the gap. The CDR3 totals 13 residues.